The present entry profiles one TCR beta chain with its context. This record comes from a study of blood T cell repertoires in COVID-19. Study as a whole: Specimens from acute and convalescent COVID-19 originated in the United States, Italy and Spain.

The CDR3 covers 14 residues. V shed 8 bases, J shed 2 bases, and the junction held 3 bases outside the gene matches. Germline lookup yields CDR1 MNHEY and CDR2 SMNVEV (reference sequence). Those who participated ranged in age from 18 to 89 years and resided in under 25 US areas. Within 2 weeks before study entry, exposed participants met a COVID-19 case. The table came from immunoSEQ multiplex PCR; TCRdb's copy has only in-frame clones and leaves some out. The data contain about 150,000 clones, roughly 90% of them singletons. Input material: PBMCs or T cells enriched from blood (not recorded which). The receptor's source is a woman aged 40 to 55 who had been exposed to COVID-19. The genes are TRBV27 and TRBJ1-2; 12 bases agree with TRBD1. CDR3 loop: CASGGQGANYGYTF. The CDR3 bases are TGTGCCAGCGGGGGACAGGGGGCAAACTATGGCTACACCTTC.